What follows are 8 T cell receptor beta chains derived from one specimen sequenced in a study of CD8 T cells in Susac syndrome. Reverse transcription used about 0.45 to 1 ug RNA and random hexamers. TCRdb used MiXCR to reprocess the immunoSEQ multiplex PCR reads, holding one entry per CDR3 protein. The sample lists about 180,000 distinct CDR3 sequences; roughly 94% were seen once. Material: CD4+ T cells from PBMCs. Source of these receptors: a human donor with Susac syndrome.

This rearrangement joins TRBV29-1 to TRBJ1-2, with no clear D. Germline assignment: CDR1 SQVTM and CDR2 ANQGSEA. Between the trimmed V and J ends, which lost 7 bases and 0 bases, there was a span of 15 bases. The CDR3 contains 14 residues. The CDR3 reads CSAERTETNYGYTF. DNA for the CDR3: TGCAGCGCCGAACGGACTGAAACTAACTATGGCTACACCTTC.

This sequence joins TRBV5-6 and TRBJ2-1; 10 nucleotides agree with TRBD2. CDR3 length: 19 amino acids. Germline CDR1 and CDR2: SGHDT and YYEEEE. V lost 2 bases and J lost 0; bases outside the gene matches: 11. The CDR3: CASSLRTSGKRSSYNEQFF. The CDR3 nucleotides are TGTGCCAGCAGCTTAAGGACTAGCGGTAAGAGGAGCTCCTACAATGAGCAGTTCTTC.

The chain joins TRBV27 to TRBJ2-7, with D possibly being TRBD1 (6 bases). Trimming cost V 8 bases and J 8 bases, with 22 bases left between them. This CDR3 contains 14 residues. Germline V gene data show CDR1 as MNHEY and CDR2 as SMNVEV (reference sequence). In DNA form, the CDR3 reads TGTGCCAGCGGAGAAACGGGACATTTTATCAAGCAGTACTTC. Residues: CASGETGHFIKQYF.

This sequence joins TRBV5-4 and TRBJ1-4, with a weak D call TRBD1 (6 bases). V lost 5 bases, J lost 0 bases, and 11 bases lay in between. The CDR3 extends over 15 amino acids. Germline-derived CDR1 and CDR2 are SGHNT and YYREEE (reference sequence). For the CDR3, the DNA is TGTGCCAGCAGAAGGGACACGTCAACTAATGAAAAACTGTTTTTT. Its protein is CASRRDTSTNEKLFF.

The chain carries TRBV11-2 and TRBJ1-2; unclear D gene. Trimming took 5 bases from V and 8 from J, leaving 12 bases between them. The germline V gene encodes CDR1 SGHAT and CDR2 FQNNGV. The CDR3 has 12 residues. The CDR3 region is CASSARGDGYTF. DNA for the CDR3: TGTGCCAGCAGCGCACGGGGTGACGGCTACACCTTC.

The chain recombines TRBV7-2 with TRBJ2-1; 10 bases are shared with TRBD2. J gave up 8 bases and V 6 bases, and 4 bases lay outside the gene matches. Germline-derived CDR1 and CDR2 are SGHTA and FQGNSA. The CDR3 covers 13 residues. The CDR3 DNA is TGTGCCAGCAGACTAGCGGGGCAGGATGAGCAGTTCTTC. It encodes CASRLAGQDEQFF.

The chain joins TRBV5-1 to TRBJ2-7, with TRBD1 identical over 7 bases. V lost 0 bases, J lost 1 base, and 4 bases stayed unmatched. Germline CDR1 reads SGHRS; CDR2 reads YFSETQ. The CDR3 sequence is 15 residues long. In nucleotides, the CDR3 is TGCGCCAGCAGCTTGGGACAGGGTAATTCCTACGAGCAGTACTTC. This encodes CASSLGQGNSYEQYF.

CDR3 DNA sequence: TGTGCCAGCAGTTTAGTTTCCCAGAGCCTCACAGATACGCAGTATTTT. Its translation is CASSLVSQSLTDTQYF. This sequence joins TRBV12-3 or TRBV12-4 and TRBJ2-3; no firm D call. The V gene lost 1 base and the J gene lost 2 bases, with 13 bases spanning the gap. This CDR3 is 16 amino acids long.